This T cell receptor (beta chain) comes out of a study of beta chain features in type 1 diabetes (dated by TCRdb to the late 2010s). For the study in its entirety: Mean age, gender distribution, total cell number and subset yield did not differ between patients and healthy donors. A total of roughly 100 million sorted cells were examined across all samples, and the number of cells per subset was strongly correlated with RNA yield. Whereas all 30 or so donors provided naive and central memory subsets, regulatory and stem cell-like memory subsets were isolated from just 8 patients and roughly eight healthy donors. In the study, recently diagnosed type 1 diabetes patients and matched healthy donors were compared on the TCRB repertoires of their sorted circulating CD4+ T cell subsets. Overall results and qualifications from the work: In all four CD4+ subsets, TCRB CDR3 length was moderately but significantly shorter in type 1 diabetes patients. Fewer insertions and more nucleotide deletions at VDJ recombination sites were observed in patients with type 1 diabetes, implying thymic rearrangement abnormalities. Because cDNA was sequenced instead of genomic DNA, highly expressing activated cells could be over-represented, though the groups showed no difference in activation or CD3 levels. Shorter templates might have been favored by PCR, but patient and control samples were amplified and corrected together, so both groups would have been affected equally by any skew. The naive, central memory and regulatory TCRB repertoires appeared to resemble one another more closely among patients than among healthy donors. Because the HLA sub-analyses included only small numbers of individuals, any influence of HLA type on TCRB rearrangement was left unresolved.

All of the isolated RNA was reverse transcribed with the High Capacity cDNA Reverse Transcription Kit, so expressed TCRB transcripts were sequenced. Naive, central memory and regulatory T cell samples underwent deep immunoSEQ sequencing, averaging around 4 million total reads per sample. Sorted cells were lysed in RLT buffer, and RNA was extracted using DNase-treated RNeasy Micro or Mini kits according to cell number. Each cell subset was processed separately to prevent cross-contamination, with patient and healthy donor samples processed together. The immunoSEQ multiplex PCR was used to amplify TCRB sequences from cDNA, yielding 87-bp fragments that span the CDR3 region. Sequencing of the amplicons was done on the Illumina HiSeq platform. As for the original processing: PCR bias was computationally corrected using synthetic template baselines, reads within Hamming distance 2 were collapsed, and singletons that could not be merged were discarded. Reads were aligned against IMGT to assign V, D and J genes, CDR3 length and insertions or deletions at six rearrangement sites. Within each subset, clonotype counts were normalized to the number of sorted cells before true diversity and Gini coefficients were calculated with the tcR R package. Repertoire sharing was quantified using the overlap coefficient calculated on TCRB nucleotide sequences. Out-of-frame TCRB sequences from naive cells were analyzed as a proxy for the pre-selection repertoire. TCRdb took over this immuneACCESS table, retaining in-frame rearrangements with V and J assigned. Such tables are incomplete; in checked studies, under half of the missing clones stem from an unresolved V gene, and the remainder is unexplained. The V and J calls and clone size were taken over from that table, and D and trimming were inferred from the DNA. The sample data list 600,000 or so clones, and over 10% of these were observed just once. The top ten hold more than 0.09% of the sample.

There are 15 amino acids in the CDR3, from cysteine to phenylalanine inclusive. The DNA shown is the 45-base CDR3, in frame from base 1. V lost 5 bases and J lost 5 bases, and the count of bases not matched to a germline gene is 11. The germline V gene (reference sequence) sets CDR1 to PRHDT and CDR2 to FYEKMQ. In regard to this clone: Its antigen target is currently unknown. The sample holds no much larger clone one base away, and base qualities are not on file.

Each donor gave one peripheral blood draw, averaging roughly 120 mL, which was collected into heparinised tubes. Using a panel that included CD45RO, CCR7, CD25, CD127, CD95 and CD27, naive, central memory, regulatory and stem cell-like memory CD4+ T cells were sorted on a BD FACSAria II. All sorted populations exceeded 98% purity. PBMCs were separated immediately by Lymphoprep density gradient centrifugation and were stained directly, without being cultured. Samples were stained and sorted in pairs, with one healthy donor and one patient per experiment, so that batch effects were minimized. This clonotype was sampled from a man aged 25-45 years with type 1 diabetes. The specimen sequenced was naive CD4+ T cells from blood. The label giving this sample's cell subset or site can be read as: true naive CD4+ T cells. The rearranged chain carries TRBV13 and TRBJ2-5; 7 bases in the junction line up with TRBD1. The CDR3 protein is CASSQRQGHGETQYF. The DNA reads as follows: TGTGCCAGCAGCCAAAGACAGGGACACGGCGAGACCCAGTACTTC.